These 18 T cell receptor beta chains originate from one sample sequenced in a study of T cells in Graves' hyperthyroidism and ophthalmopathy. The CDR3 regions of TCR beta were amplified from RNA transcripts. Using the HTBI primer set, a first-round RT-PCR was run on the TCR CDR3. TCRdb re-derived calls from the multiplex PCR reads in MiXCR, one entry per CDR3 protein. The table has 550,000 to 600,000 distinct CDR3 sequences, 35% to 55% seen once. What was sequenced was peripheral blood or thyroid tissue (not recorded which). These receptors were taken from an adult woman with Graves' disease, either hyperthyroidism or ophthalmopathy (not recorded which).

This clonotype appeared many times. The V gene is TRBV20-1, the J gene TRBJ1-6; D call uncertain. V lost 5 bases, J lost 14 bases, and 19 bases lay in between. The CDR3 spans 13 residues. Germline V lookup: CDR1 DFQATT, CDR2 SNEGSKA (reference sequence). Here the CDR3 reads CSAVGLGLQSLHF. For the CDR3, the DNA is TGCAGTGCTGTAGGTTTGGGTCTACAATCCCTCCACTTT.

The rearrangement uses TRBV7-2 and TRBJ1-1; D is unresolved. Germline assignment: CDR1 SGHTA and CDR2 FQGNSA. The V and J ends lost 5 bases and 5 bases respectively, with 12 bases between them. This CDR3 is 13 amino acids long. In DNA form, the CDR3 reads TGTGCCAGCAGCCCTGACTACCAGACTGAAGCTTTCTTT. Protein product: CASSPDYQTEAFF.

In its sample, this clonotype was seen a few times. This chain connects TRBV24-1 to TRBJ1-2; D remains ambiguous. Between the trimmed V and J ends, which lost 8 bases and 7 bases, there was a span of 13 bases. The CDR3 runs to 12 residues. CDR1 and CDR2 from the germline V gene are KGHDR and SFDVKD. The CDR3 DNA reads TGTGCCACCAAGGGCAGAGAGGCTGGCTACACCTTC. This sequence encodes CATKGREAGYTF.

This clonotype was detected only a few times. The rearrangement links TRBV7-9 to TRBJ1-3; no reliable D call. V gave up 1 base and J gave up 9 bases, with 4 bases separating them. There are 11 residues in the CDR3. The germline V gene has CDR1 SEHNR and CDR2 FQNEAQ (reference sequence). This CDR3 reads CASSLVSTIYF. The CDR3 DNA sequence: TGTGCCAGCAGCTTAGTCTCCACCATATATTTT. Together with reference TRBV7-9 and TRBJ1-3, the CDR3 gives the full variable domain: DTGVSQNPRHKITKRGQNVTFRCDPISEHNRLYWYRQTLGQGPEFLTYFQNEAQLEKSRLLSDRFSAERPKGSFSTLEIQRTEQGDSAMYLCASSLVSTIYFGEGSWLTVV.

With respect to this clonotype: A much larger clone lies one base from this, so it may be a read error. The rearrangement uses TRBV6-1 and TRBJ1-4, with D unresolved. The CDR3 sequence is 15 residues long. The germline gives CDR1 MNHNS, CDR2 SASEGT. This CDR3 reads CACSASTVSNEKLFF. The CDR3 nucleotides read TGTGCCTGCAGTGCCTCTACAGTATCAAATGAAAAACTGTTTTTT.

This clonotype was detected many times. The J gene is TRBJ1-1, the V gene TRBV5-1; 7 bases match TRBD1. V was clipped by 0 bases and J by 6 bases; unmatched bases: 11. This CDR3 is built from 16 residues. CDR1 SGHRS and CDR2 YFSETQ come from the germline V gene. CDR3: CASSLGQGFFRAEAFF. DNA for the CDR3: TGCGCCAGCAGCTTGGGACAGGGTTTTTTTAGGGCTGAAGCTTTCTTT.

This clonotype was observed once. A read error may produce the germline difference seen at one junction end. The chain is built from TRBV7-3 and TRBJ1-4; 7 nucleotides agree with TRBD1. The CDR3 spans 13 residues. The germline V gene encodes CDR1 SGHTA and CDR2 FQGTGA. The CDR3 DNA sequence: TGTGACAGCAGCTTAAGACAGGGAGGTGAGCTGTTTTTT. Translating it yields CDSSLRQGGELFF.

The chain joins TRBV5-4 to TRBJ1-1, with 8 positions matching TRBD1. V trimming: 5 bases; J trimming: 8 bases; junction bases outside the gene matches: 5. Germline V lookup: CDR1 SGHNT, CDR2 YYREEE (reference sequence). The CDR3 runs to 12 residues. The CDR3 bases are TGTGCCAGCAGATCAACAGGGGGAGAAGCTTTCTTT. This encodes CASRSTGGEAFF.

This clonotype appeared many times. CDR3 in DNA: TGCGCCAGCAGCTTTGAGGGGCGCTACACCGGGGAGCTGTTTTTT. This translates into CASSFEGRYTGELFF. The chain carries TRBV5-1 and TRBJ2-2; D is possibly TRBD1 or TRBD2 (5 bases each). Germline CDR1 reads SGHRS; CDR2 reads YFSETQ. This CDR3 region has 15 residues. V was trimmed by 2 bases and J by 3 bases, leaving 11 bases between them.

In its sample, this clonotype was seen many times. This sequence joins TRBV15 and TRBJ2-2; D is unresolved. Germline V CDR1 and CDR2: LNHNV, YYDKDF (reference sequence). The CDR3 totals 15 residues. Trimming shortened V by 0 bases and J by 2 bases, and 7 bases separated the two germline ends. CDR3 bases: TGTGCCACCAGCAGAGATCGCGCAAACACCGGGGAGCTGTTTTTT. Translation: CATSRDRANTGELFF.

This clonotype has a handful of counts. This chain links TRBV5-8 with TRBJ2-7; either TRBD1 or TRBD2 may fit D (6 bases each). The CDR3 contains 17 residues. Trimming pared 2 bases from V and 5 bases from J, leaving 23 bases between. Germline CDR1 reads SGHTS; CDR2 reads YDEGEE. The CDR3 region has the DNA TGTGCCAGCAGCTTAAGGTCGGGGGCGATCAGGGCCCACGAGCAGTACTTC. It yields the protein CASSLRSGAIRAHEQYF.

The V and J genes are TRBV2 and TRBJ1-2; D remains unclear. The V and J ends lost 10 bases and 7 bases respectively, with 22 bases between them. The CDR3 sequence is 14 residues long. CDR1 is SNHLY and CDR2 is FYNNEI in the germline V gene. As DNA, the CDR3 is TGTGCCAACATAGAGAGACACCGCCTAGGTGGCTACACCTTC. This codes for CANIERHRLGGYTF.

In DNA form, the CDR3 reads TGTGCCAGCAGTCGACAGGGGTTGGTCGGGGAGCTGTTTTTT. This codes for CASSRQGLVGELFF. The V gene is TRBV7-9, the J gene TRBJ2-2; 8 bases are shared with TRBD1. The CDR3 is 14 amino acids. V was clipped by 6 bases and J by 7 bases; unmatched bases: 7. Germline loops: CDR1 SEHNR, CDR2 FQNEAQ (reference sequence).

The J gene is TRBJ2-7, the V gene TRBV15; D is possibly TRBD2 (6 bases). This CDR3 has 15 amino acids. Trimming removed 4 bases from V and 1 base from J, with 14 bases in between. Per the germline V gene, CDR1 is LNHNV and CDR2 is YYDKDF (reference sequence). CDR3 in amino acids: CATSIAGGASYEQYF. In DNA form, the CDR3 reads TGTGCCACCAGCATAGCCGGCGGGGCATCCTACGAGCAGTACTTC.

J is TRBJ2-3 and V is TRBV9; D call uncertain. The germline V gene encodes CDR1 SGDLS and CDR2 YYNGEE. The V end lost 4 bases, the J end lost 5 bases, and 14 bases lay between the germline ends. The CDR3 is 14 amino acids. CDR3 in amino acids: CASSPIRGVDTQYF. CDR3 bases: TGTGCCAGCAGCCCCATCCGTGGCGTAGATACGCAGTATTTT.

This clonotype was recorded many times. The chain carries TRBV20-1 and TRBJ1-4; D gene ambiguous. CDR3 size: 15 residues. Germline V gene sequence: CDR1 DFQATT, CDR2 SNEGSKA (reference sequence). V shed 0 bases and J shed 3 bases, with 11 bases lying between them. CDR3 sequence: CSARDRRTPNEKLFF. The CDR3 DNA is TGCAGTGCTAGAGATCGACGGACGCCTAATGAAAAACTGTTTTTT.

This clonotype showed up just once. J is TRBJ1-1 and V is TRBV12-3 or TRBV12-4, with no clear D. The V gene lost 3 bases and the J gene lost 8 bases, with 7 bases spanning the gap. This CDR3 spans 11 amino acids. CDR3 region: CASSFYLEAFF. Written as DNA, the CDR3 is TGTGCCAGCAGTTTCTACCTGGAAGCTTTCTTT.

This clonotype was recorded many times. The chain is built from TRBV14 and TRBJ2-7, with D uncertain. Trimming stripped 1 base from V and 7 bases from J, with 8 bases between. Germline values: CDR1 SGHDN, CDR2 FVKESK. The CDR3 is made up of 12 amino acids. CDR3 loop: CASSQVAREQYF. In DNA form, the CDR3 reads TGTGCCAGCAGCCAAGTAGCTCGGGAGCAGTACTTC.